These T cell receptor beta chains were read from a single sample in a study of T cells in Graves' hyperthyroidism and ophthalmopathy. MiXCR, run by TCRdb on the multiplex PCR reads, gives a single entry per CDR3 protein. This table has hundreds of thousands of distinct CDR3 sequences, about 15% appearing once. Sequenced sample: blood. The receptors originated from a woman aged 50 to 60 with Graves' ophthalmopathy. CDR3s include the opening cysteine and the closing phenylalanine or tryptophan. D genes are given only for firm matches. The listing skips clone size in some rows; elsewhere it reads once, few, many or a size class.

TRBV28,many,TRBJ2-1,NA,CASSFHAGGGLDYNEQFF,TGTGCCAGCAGTTTCCATGCGGGTGGCGGGCTAGACTACAATGAGCAGTTCTTC
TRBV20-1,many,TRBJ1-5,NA,CSAKRQNGQPQHF,TGCAGTGCTAAAAGACAGAATGGGCAGCCCCAGCATTTT
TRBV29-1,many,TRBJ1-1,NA,CSVESQNTEAFF,TGCAGCGTTGAATCCCAGAACACTGAAGCTTTCTTT
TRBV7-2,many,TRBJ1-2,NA,CASSFAGSGHGYTF,TGTGCCAGCAGCTTCGCAGGAAGCGGTCATGGCTACACCTTC
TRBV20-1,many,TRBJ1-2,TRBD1,CSATGDRERFGYTF,TGCAGTGCTACCGGGGACAGGGAGCGATTTGGCTACACCTTC
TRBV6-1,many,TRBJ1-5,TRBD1,CASSRAGTGALSNHPQHF,TGTGCCAGCAGTAGGGCCGGGACAGGGGCCCTTAGCAATCATCCCCAGCATTTT
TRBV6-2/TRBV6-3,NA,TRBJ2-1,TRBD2,CASINTAGVRPFF,TGTGCCAGCATTAACACAGCGGGAGTGAGACCGTTCTTC
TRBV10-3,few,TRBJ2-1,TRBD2,CAISESWGSGLDNEQFF,TGTGCCATCAGTGAGTCGTGGGGTAGCGGGCTTGACAATGAGCAGTTCTTC
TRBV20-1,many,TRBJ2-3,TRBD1,CSVRTGFGTQYF,TGCAGTGTCCGGACAGGGTTTGGTACGCAGTATTTT
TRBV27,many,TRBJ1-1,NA,CASSLTYRGNTEAFF,TGTGCCAGCAGTCTAACCTATCGAGGGAACACTGAAGCTTTCTTT
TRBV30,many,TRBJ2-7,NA,CAWAPRSYEQYF,TGTGCCTGGGCCCCACGCTCCTACGAGCAGTACTTC
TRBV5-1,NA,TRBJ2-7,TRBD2,CANSPGGRSYEQYF,TGCGCCAACAGCCCGGGGGGGAGATCCTACGAGCAGTACTTC
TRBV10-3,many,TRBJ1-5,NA,CAISDNNQPQHF,TGTGCCATCAGTGACAACAATCAGCCCCAGCATTTT
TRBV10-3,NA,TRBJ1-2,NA,CAIRRADYGYAF,TGTGCCATCAGGCGGGCCGACTATGGCTACGCCTTC
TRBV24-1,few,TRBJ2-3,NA,CAISTTRGTSTDTQYF,TGTGCCATCAGTACTACACGGGGAACTAGCACAGATACGCAGTATTTT
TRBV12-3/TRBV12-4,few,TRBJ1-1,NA,CASSLAQGRAFF,TGTGCCAGCAGTTTAGCTCAGGGCCGGGCTTTCTTT
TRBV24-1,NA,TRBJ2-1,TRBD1,CATSDPAGTGASYNEQFF,TGTGCCACCAGTGATCCCGCCGGGACAGGGGCCTCCTACAATGAGCAGTTCTTC
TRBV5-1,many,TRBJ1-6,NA,CASSLGMDAVYSPLHF,TGCGCCAGCAGCTTAGGGATGGACGCTGTTTATTCACCCCTCCACTTT
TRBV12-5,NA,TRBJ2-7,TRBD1,CASGSTQQGAYEQYF,TGTGCTAGTGGTTCCACTCAACAGGGGGCCTACGAGCAGTACTTC
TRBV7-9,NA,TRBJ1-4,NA,CASSLEAGGGEKLFF,TGTGCCAGCAGCTTAGAGGCTGGGGGCGGTGAAAAACTGTTTTTT
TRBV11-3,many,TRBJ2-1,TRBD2,CASKRTSDNEQFF,TGTGCCAGCAAACGGACTAGCGACAATGAGCAGTTCTTC
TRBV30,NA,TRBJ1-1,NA,CAWSVLGRRNTEAFF,TGTGCCTGGAGTGTGCTGGGACGGAGGAACACTGAAGCTTTCTTT
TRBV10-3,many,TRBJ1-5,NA,CAISGRDDSNQPQHF,TGTGCCATCAGTGGGCGGGACGATAGCAATCAGCCCCAGCATTTT
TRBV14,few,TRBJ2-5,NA,CASSQDRLGWTQYF,TGTGCCAGCAGCCAAGATCGTTTGGGGTGGACCCAGTACTTC
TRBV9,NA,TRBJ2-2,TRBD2,CASSNNPAASGRVNTGELFF,TGTGCCAGCAGCAACAACCCGGCGGCTAGCGGGAGGGTGAACACCGGGGAGCTGTTTTTT
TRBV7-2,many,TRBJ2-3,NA,CASSLAKGARDTDTQYF,TGTGCCAGCAGCTTAGCTAAAGGGGCGAGGGACACAGATACGCAGTATTTT
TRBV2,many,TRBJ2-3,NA,CASSPSGIRLTDTQYF,TGTGCCAGCAGCCCAAGCGGCATTAGACTCACAGATACGCAGTATTTT
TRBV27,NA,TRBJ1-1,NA,CASSEGSTEAFF,TGTGCCAGCAGTGAGGGATCCACTGAAGCTTTCTTT
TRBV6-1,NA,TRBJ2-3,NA,CASSAEAARAADTQYF,TGTGCCAGCAGTGCTGAGGCGGCTAGGGCGGCAGATACGCAGTATTTT
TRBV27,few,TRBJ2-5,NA,CASSLSSVFETQYF,TGTGCCAGCAGTTTATCTAGTGTGTTTGAGACCCAGTACTTC
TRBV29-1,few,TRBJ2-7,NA,CSFRVSYEQYF,TGCAGCTTCAGGGTCTCCTACGAGCAGTACTTC
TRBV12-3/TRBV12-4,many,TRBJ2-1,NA,CASSFGQGGYNEQFF,TGTGCCAGCAGTTTCGGCCAGGGGGGCTACAATGAGCAGTTCTTC
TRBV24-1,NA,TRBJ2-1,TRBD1,CATSDQDGTGDNEQFF,TGTGCCACCAGTGATCAGGACGGGACAGGGGACAATGAGCAGTTCTTC
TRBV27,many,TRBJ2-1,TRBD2,CASRWIAGGRNEQFF,TGTGCCAGCAGATGGATAGCGGGAGGGCGAAATGAGCAGTTCTTC
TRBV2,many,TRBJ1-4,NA,CASEQYTTTNEKLFF,TGTGCCAGCGAGCAATACACCACAACTAATGAAAAACTGTTTTTT
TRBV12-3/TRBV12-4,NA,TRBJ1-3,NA,CASSLGRFSGNTIYF,TGTGCCAGCAGTTTAGGACGGTTCTCTGGAAACACCATATATTTT
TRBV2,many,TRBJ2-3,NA,CASSEEREDTQYF,TGTGCCAGCAGTGAAGAGAGGGAAGATACGCAGTATTTT
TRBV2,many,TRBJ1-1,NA,CASSEDGGATEAFF,TGTGCCAGCAGTGAAGACGGGGGGGCCACTGAAGCTTTCTTT
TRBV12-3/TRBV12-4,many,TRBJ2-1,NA,CASKLYNEQFF,TGTGCCAGCAAACTATACAATGAGCAGTTCTTC
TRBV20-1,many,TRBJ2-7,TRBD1,CSATKGQGPYEQYF,TGCAGTGCAACAAAGGGACAGGGTCCCTACGAGCAGTACTTC
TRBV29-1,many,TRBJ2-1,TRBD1,CSVVPGQGFYNEQFF,TGCAGCGTTGTCCCGGGACAGGGCTTTTACAATGAGCAGTTCTTC
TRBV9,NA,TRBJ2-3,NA,CASSELADQFTDTQYF,TGTGCCAGCAGCGAACTAGCCGACCAATTCACAGATACGCAGTATTTT
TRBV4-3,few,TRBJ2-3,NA,CASSQQRQSTDTQYF,TGCGCCAGCAGCCAACAGCGACAGAGCACAGATACGCAGTATTTT
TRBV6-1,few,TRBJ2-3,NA,CASSVPTQTDTQYF,TGTGCCAGCAGTGTCCCGACACAGACAGATACGCAGTATTTT
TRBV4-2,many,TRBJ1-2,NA,CASSQAQNTNYGYTF,TGTGCCAGCAGCCAAGCACAGAACACTAACTATGGCTACACCTTC
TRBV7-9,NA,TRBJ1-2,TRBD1,CASSTQGDLHTF,TGTGCCAGCAGCACGCAGGGGGATCTCCACACCTTC
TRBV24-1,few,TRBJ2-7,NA,CATSDSHRGPLVEQYF,TGTGCCACCAGTGATTCCCATCGTGGGCCTCTGGTCGAGCAGTACTTC
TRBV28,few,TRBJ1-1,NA,CASSLWTTNTEAFF,TGTGCCAGCAGTTTATGGACCACGAACACTGAAGCTTTCTTT
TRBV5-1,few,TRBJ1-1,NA,CASSLNARDDTEAFF,TGCGCCAGCAGCTTGAATGCGAGGGATGACACTGAAGCTTTCTTT
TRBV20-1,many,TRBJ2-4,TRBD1,CSARELGQGNIQYF,TGCAGTGCTAGAGAGCTCGGACAGGGGAACATTCAGTACTTC